The 11 T cell receptor beta chains below all came from one sample that was sequenced in a study of technical replicates of blood from several donors. Assay used: immunoSEQ multiplex PCR; TCRdb lists only in-frame clones, some missing. This table has 55,000 to 75,000 clones, approximately 94% appearing once. Sequenced material: PBMCs. Source of these receptors: a human donor in good health. Some clones in this sample may be carry-over from other donors' samples.

This clone was found once. V usage is TRBV30 and J usage is TRBJ2-6; tentative D call: TRBD1 (5 bases). Trimming removed 4 bases from V and 0 bases from J, with 10 bases in between. Germline lookup yields CDR1 GTSNPN and CDR2 SVGIG (reference sequence). This CDR3 has 15 residues. The CDR3 DNA sequence: TGTGCCTGGACAGGGCGACTCTCTGGGGCCAACGTCCTGACTTTC. Translating gives CAWTGRLSGANVLTF.

The count of this clone is one. The chain employs TRBV27 and TRBJ1-2; TRBD1 is a possible D gene (6 bases). Trimming stripped 6 bases from V and 0 bases from J, with 17 bases between. This CDR3 contains 16 residues. Germline V gene lookup returns CDR1 MNHEY and CDR2 SMNVEV (reference sequence). CDR3 amino acids: CASSLGWGLTNYGYTF. CDR3 nucleotides: TGTGCCAGCAGCCTAGGGTGGGGGCTAACTAACTATGGCTACACCTTC.

This rearrangement joins TRBV4-1 to TRBJ2-7; TRBD2 matches at 11 bases. This CDR3 has 18 residues. Germline trimming cut 4 bases from V and 2 bases from J; bases unmatched to any gene: 13. Germline V CDR1 and CDR2: MGHRA, YSYEKL. CDR3 residues: CASSPSILTSGSAYEQYF. DNA for the CDR3: TGCGCCAGCAGCCCCTCGATCCTTACTAGCGGGAGCGCCTACGAGCAGTACTTC.

The rearrangement joins TRBV18 to TRBJ1-1; D call uncertain. The CDR3 is made up of 15 amino acids. Trimming stripped 3 bases from V and 4 bases from J, with 15 bases between. Germline V lookup: CDR1 KGHSH, CDR2 LQKENI. CDR3 DNA sequence: TGTGCCAGCTCACCCGACCCCCGTGCGGGCACTGAAGCTTTCTTT. It specifies CASSPDPRAGTEAFF.

The rearrangement links TRBV19 to TRBJ2-5, with TRBD2 identical over 11 bases. The CDR3 consists of 18 residues. Per germline, CDR1 LNHDA and CDR2 SQIVND (reference sequence). V was clipped by 5 bases and J by 0 bases; unmatched bases: 11. The CDR3 loop reads CASSPPGLAGGYQETQYF. DNA of the CDR3: TGTGCCAGTAGTCCCCCCGGACTAGCGGGTGGTTACCAAGAGACCCAGTACTTC.

The rearrangement links TRBV7-9 to TRBJ1-4, with D uncertain. Germline CDR1 is SEHNR and CDR2 is FQNEAQ (reference sequence). Trimming removed 5 bases at V and 2 bases at J, with 12 bases between. This CDR3 region has 15 residues. The CDR3 loop is CASSRQSATNEKLFF. The DNA for the CDR3 is TGTGCCAGCAGCCGACAATCTGCGACTAATGAAAAACTGTTTTTT.

J is TRBJ2-7 and V is TRBV10-3; 7 bases agree with TRBD2. Germline loops: CDR1 ENHRY, CDR2 SYGVKD. The V and J ends lost 8 bases and 6 bases, in that order; junction bases with no gene match: 10. This CDR3 is built from 13 residues. Here the CDR3 DNA reads TGTGCCATCGTCGGGGAGGGCTTTGGCGAGCAGTACTTC. Protein product: CAIVGEGFGEQYF.

The chain carries TRBV7-6 and TRBJ2-5; TRBD2 matches at 11 bases. Germline loops: CDR1 SGHVS, CDR2 FNYEAQ. The CDR3 totals 15 residues. J gave up 5 bases and V 5 bases, and 7 bases lay outside the gene matches. CDR3 DNA sequence: TGTGCCAGCAGCACGGGACTAGCGGAAGCGGAGACCCAGTACTTC. Its translation: CASSTGLAEAETQYF.

For this clone: As the CDR3 is not closed by the conserved phenylalanine or tryptophan, this likely results from a read error. No DNA is shown, since the ends of the CDR3 on it are uncertain; the CDR3 is the one TCRdb lists. This chain links TRBV5-4 with TRBJ2-7; the DNA was not compared with TRBD2, the D call given in the table. The CDR3 is made up of 13 amino acids, end residues included. CDR1 SGHNT and CDR2 YYREEE come from the germline V gene (reference sequence). The CDR3: CASRGGLAGGFLY.

The chain uses TRBV11-2 and TRBJ2-2; TRBD2 might be the D (5 bases). V lost 2 bases to trimming and J lost 4 bases, with 14 bases between them. Germline V gene data show CDR1 as SGHAT and CDR2 as FQNNGV. This CDR3 spans 16 amino acids. The CDR3 nucleotides read TGTGCCAGCAGCTTATTCTCGAGGGTTCCCACCGGGGAGCTGTTTTTT. It translates to CASSLFSRVPTGELFF. The whole variable domain, remainder taken from reference TRBV11-2 and TRBJ2-2, is EAGVAQSPRYKIIEKRQSVAFWCNPISGHATLYWYQQILGQGPKLLIQFQNNGVVDDSQLPKDRFSAERLKGVDSTLKIQPAKLEDSAVYLCASSLFSRVPTGELFFGEGSRLTVL.

This clone was detected once. The chain combines TRBV14 with TRBJ1-2, with a possible D match to TRBD1 (5 bases). The CDR3 sequence is 15 residues long. Germline V gives CDR1 SGHDN, CDR2 FVKESK. With 4 bases removed from V and 5 bases from J, the gap between germline ends came to 17 bases. CDR3 nucleotides: TGTGCCAGCAGCCCTTCGACAGCCACGACTTATGGCTACACCTTC. Translated, it gives CASSPSTATTYGYTF.